These T cell receptor beta chains were read from a single sample in a study of PD-L1 blockade in urothelial cancer. The protocol was immunoSEQ multiplex PCR, while the TCRdb copy is restricted to in-frame clones and leaves out a portion. The data show 86,000 or so clones, about 84% seen once. This specimen consisted of PBMCs, obtained around atezolizumab (anti-PD-L1) treatment. Receptor source: a man between 60 and 75 years old with urothelial cancer. Both conserved end residues are part of each CDR3. The D gene is left open where the match is weak. Clone size is shown for a subset of rows, as once, few, many or a class of expanded clone.

d_call	clone_size	v_call	j_call	cdr3_nt	cdr3_aa
.	.	TRBV19	TRBJ2-3	TGTGCCAGTAAGGATCGGAGTACTAGCACAGATACGCAGTATTTT	CASKDRSTSTDTQYF
TRBD1	.	TRBV6-5	TRBJ1-5	TGTGCCAGCAGCCGACCGGGACAGGATCAGCCCCAGCATTTT	CASSRPGQDQPQHF
TRBD1	.	TRBV28	TRBJ1-1	TGTGCCAGCAGTGAACAGGGGCGACACTCGGACACTGAAGCTTTCTTT	CASSEQGRHSDTEAFF
TRBD1	.	TRBV9	TRBJ1-2	TGTGCCAGCAGCGTCGGGGGACAGCCGACTTCGGGGGGCTACACCTTC	CASSVGGQPTSGGYTF
.	.	TRBV2	TRBJ1-2	TGTGCCAGCAACATCTTCGGGACTGAGGTCTTTGGTTACACCTTC	CASNIFGTEVFGYTF
.	.	TRBV10-1	TRBJ2-2	TGCGCCAGCAGTGAGTCGTTTAGTGGGAACACCGGGGAGCTGTTTTTT	CASSESFSGNTGELFF
TRBD2	.	TRBV29-1	TRBJ2-5	TGCAGCGAGCGACTAGCGGGGGTCCAAGGGACCCAGTACTTC	CSERLAGVQGTQYF
.	.	TRBV20-1	TRBJ2-7	TGCAGTGCTAGGTACTCCTACGAGCAGTACTTC	CSARYSYEQYF
TRBD1	.	TRBV5-4	TRBJ2-5	TGTGCCAGCTTTAAATCCGGGACAGCACAAGAGACCCAGTACTTC	CASFKSGTAQETQYF
.	.	TRBV7-2	TRBJ1-3	TGTGCCAGCAGCTTAAGAGGGGGTGGAAACACCATATATTTT	CASSLRGGGNTIYF
.	.	TRBV6-1	TRBJ2-5	TGTGCCAGCAGTGTTAGTAGGCGGCAAGAGACCCAGTACTTC	CASSVSRRQETQYF
TRBD2	.	TRBV29-1	TRBJ2-1	TGCAGCGTTGACGTAGCGGGGGGGTCCTACAATGAGCAGTTCTTC	CSVDVAGGSYNEQFF
.	.	TRBV6-5	TRBJ1-1	TGTGCCAGCAGTTATCGTGGCACGCTGAACACTGAAGCTTTCTTT	CASSYRGTLNTEAFF
.	.	TRBV13	TRBJ2-7	TGTGCCAGCAGCTTACGGGACTTAAGCTCCTACGAGCAGTACTTC	CASSLRDLSSYEQYF
TRBD1	.	TRBV6-5	TRBJ2-2	TGTGCCACCAGCAGGGGGCCCCGAGCCGGGGAGCTGTTTTTT	CATSRGPRAGELFF
.	.	TRBV4-2	TRBJ1-4	TGTGCCAGCAGCCAAGAATCACAGAAACTGTTTTTT	CASSQESQKLFF
TRBD1	.	TRBV19	TRBJ1-4	TGTGCCAGTAGCCCGGACAGGACTGAAAAACTGTTTTTT	CASSPDRTEKLFF
TRBD1	once	TRBV19	TRBJ2-7	TGTGCCAGTAGTCCCGGGACAGCCTCCTACGAGCAGTACTTC	CASSPGTASYEQYF
TRBD2	few	TRBV19	TRBJ2-1	TGTGCCAGTAGTATAGATAGCGGGAGGGCCGGTTGGTTCTTC	CASSIDSGRAGWFF
.	once	TRBV7-2	TRBJ1-5	TGTGCCAGCAGCCTAGAACCAGAACAGCCCCAGCATTTT	CASSLEPEQPQHF
.	.	TRBV10-2	TRBJ1-5	TGCGCCAGCGGGGGCTTGAGCAATCAGCCCCAGCATTTT	CASGGLSNQPQHF
.	.	TRBV4-3	TRBJ2-4	TGCGCCAGCAGCCAAGATCTCGGGCTTGGAAGGGGGGGCATTCAGTACTTC	CASSQDLGLGRGGIQYF
.	.	TRBV7-9	TRBJ1-1	TGTGCCAGCAGCTTGGTACAAAACACTGAAGCTTTCTTT	CASSLVQNTEAFF
.	.	TRBV2	TRBJ1-2	TGTGCCTGCTCCGGGATGCGCTATGGCTACACCTTC	CACSGMRYGYTF
.	.	TRBV11-3	TRBJ1-1	TGTGCCAGCAGCTCGGGGGGTCGGAAACTCACTGAAGCTTTCTTT	CASSSGGRKLTEAFF
.	.	TRBV14	TRBJ2-1	TGTGCCAGCAGCCAGGAACGTCTGCGGAGCTCCTACAATGAGCAGTTCTTC	CASSQERLRSSYNEQFF
.	.	TRBV19	TRBJ2-2	TGTGCCAGTACCCCATGGCGGGACACCGGGGAGCTGTTTTTT	CASTPWRDTGELFF
TRBD1	.	TRBV19	TRBJ2-7	TGTGCCAGTAGTTCCGGGACAGGGAGGGGGCCAACCTACGAGCAGTACTTC	CASSSGTGRGPTYEQYF
.	.	TRBV30	TRBJ2-6	TGTGCCTGGAGTGATTGGAGCTCTGGGGCCAACGTCCTGACTTTC	CAWSDWSSGANVLTF
.	few	TRBV7-9	TRBJ1-6	TGTGCCAGCAGCCCACAGGGCTCCTATAATTCACCCCTCCACTTT	CASSPQGSYNSPLHF
TRBD2	.	TRBV7-3	TRBJ2-7	TGTGCCAGCAGCTCTAGCGGCAACGGGCAGTACTTC	CASSSSGNGQYF
TRBD2	.	TRBV5-1	TRBJ2-1	TGCGCCAGCAGCCCCCAGACTAGCGGCCTTGAGCAGTTCTTC	CASSPQTSGLEQFF
TRBD1	.	TRBV30	TRBJ1-6	TGTGCCTACCGGGGCGGGACAGGGTTAAGTTCACCCCTCCACTTT	CAYRGGTGLSSPLHF
TRBD2	.	TRBV7-2	TRBJ2-2	TGTGCCAGCAGCCTACAAGGGACTAGCGGGAACACCGGGGAGCTGTTTTTT	CASSLQGTSGNTGELFF
TRBD2	few	TRBV19	TRBJ2-1	TGTGCCAGTAGCCGGGGACTAGCGGGAGAGGAGCAGTTCTTC	CASSRGLAGEEQFF
.	.	TRBV5-1	TRBJ1-1	TGCGCCAGCAGCTTGGCCGGGGACAACGGGGCTCGGGCTTTCTTT	CASSLAGDNGARAFF
TRBD1	.	TRBV19	TRBJ1-4	TGTGCCAGTAGTGGGACAGGCCGCGGTGAAAAACTGTTTTTT	CASSGTGRGEKLFF
.	.	TRBV7-2	TRBJ2-7	TGTGCCAGCAGCTTATTGGAGAGGGAGCAGTACTTC	CASSLLEREQYF
.	.	TRBV28	TRBJ1-1	TGTGCCAGCAGTTTATCAGTTAGAGGCACTGAAGCTTTCTTT	CASSLSVRGTEAFF
TRBD1	.	TRBV5-1	TRBJ1-1	TGCGCCAGCAGCTTCCAGCCCGGGACAGGGGGGACTGAAGCTTTCTTT	CASSFQPGTGGTEAFF
.	.	TRBV29-1	TRBJ2-4	TGCAGCGTTGAAGATCGGAACAGGGTAAACATTCAGTACTTC	CSVEDRNRVNIQYF
TRBD1	.	TRBV7-7	TRBJ2-7	TGTGCTAGCAGCCCGGACAGGGAGTCCGAGCAGTACTTC	CASSPDRESEQYF
.	few	TRBV10-3	TRBJ2-3	TGTGCCATCAGTTCCGGGACTTCCGATGATACGCAGTATTTT	CAISSGTSDDTQYF
.	.	TRBV11-3	TRBJ2-7	TGTGCCAGCAGCTTGAGCAGGGAATACGAGCAGTACTTC	CASSLSREYEQYF
.	.	TRBV6-5	TRBJ1-1	TGTGCCAGCAAGGAAGCGGCCCGGAACACTGAAGCTTTCTTT	CASKEAARNTEAFF
TRBD2	once	TRBV4-2	TRBJ2-2	TGTGCCAGCAGCCAAGATATCATGAGGCTAGCGGATAACACCGGGGAGCTGTTTTTT	CASSQDIMRLADNTGELFF
.	.	TRBV6-5	TRBJ2-3	TGTGCCAGCAGTTCTGTCTATATTGATACGCAGTATTTT	CASSSVYIDTQYF
.	once	TRBV19	TRBJ1-5	TGTGCCAGTAGGGGTATGAGGGCCTATAGCAATCAGCCCCAGCATTTT	CASRGMRAYSNQPQHF
.	.	TRBV28	TRBJ2-5	TGTGCCAGCACCATCCCCGGGTCACAAGAGACCCAGTACTTC	CASTIPGSQETQYF
.	.	TRBV5-6	TRBJ2-3	TGTGCCAGCAGCTTGGGGGGCCCCTCGGATACGCAGTATTTT	CASSLGGPSDTQYF
.	.	TRBV28	TRBJ2-5	TGTGCCAGCAGTTTTACTAGGGTGCATTTTGGGACCCAGTACTTC	CASSFTRVHFGTQYF
.	.	TRBV28	TRBJ1-2	TGTGCCAGCAGCAATGGGGGGGATGCCTATGGCTACACCTTC	CASSNGGDAYGYTF
.	.	TRBV2	TRBJ1-1	TGTGCCAGCCAACTAATGGCAATGAACACTGAAGCTTTCTTT	CASQLMAMNTEAFF
.	.	TRBV5-1	TRBJ2-5	TGCGCCAGCAGCTCTGGGACACCAGATCCTTACCAAGAGACCCAGTACTTC	CASSSGTPDPYQETQYF
.	once	TRBV21-1	TRBJ2-7	TGTGCCAGCAGCCGGGAGCAGGACTTGGGTCATTGGGAGCAGTACTTC	CASSREQDLGHWEQYF
TRBD2	.	TRBV6-5	TRBJ2-2	TGTGCCAGCAGTTCACTAGCGGGAGCGTACACCGGGGAGCTGTTTTTT	CASSSLAGAYTGELFF
TRBD2	.	TRBV6-5	TRBJ2-3	TGTGCCAGCAGTCTAGCGGGGGGGCATGAAGATACGCAGTATTTT	CASSLAGGHEDTQYF